This TCR beta chain is drawn from a study of blood T cell repertoires in COVID-19. Here immunoSEQ multiplex PCR was the method, and the copy in TCRdb shows in-frame clones only, minus some. This repertoire shows roughly 140,000 clones, roughly 90% found once; its top ten account for roughly 1.2%. V trimming: 3 bases; J trimming: 8 bases; junction bases outside the gene matches: 7. In germline, CDR1 is SGHNT, CDR2 YYREEE (reference sequence). The CDR3 is 16 amino acids. The receptor was isolated from a woman in her twenties or thirties with acute COVID-19. V is TRBV5-4 and J is TRBJ2-1; 14 bases align to TRBD2. Source material: PBMCs or T cells enriched from blood (not recorded which). The CDR3 here is CASSSGTSGSEYEQFF. The CDR3 nucleotides are TGTGCCAGCAGCTCCGGGACTAGCGGGAGTGAGTATGAGCAGTTCTTC.